This TCR beta chain derives from a study of cytomegalovirus exposure and HLA in healthy donors. CDR3 length equals 17 residues. CDR1 and CDR2 (germline): SGHKS, YYEKEE (reference sequence). The V end lost 4 bases, the J end lost 3 bases, and 19 bases lay between the germline ends. TCRdb's table, derived via immunoSEQ multiplex PCR, lists solely in-frame clones and lacks some. This table has roughly 70,000 clones, around 97% appearing once. Source material: PBMCs. The source of this sequence is a woman younger than 30 in good health and CMV-seropositive. The J gene is TRBJ1-4, the V gene TRBV5-5; D might be TRBD1 (5 bases). The CDR3 nucleotides are TGTGCCAGCAGCCTGGGAGATCGAAGGGGTGCTAATGAAAAACTGTTTTTT. The encoded protein is CASSLGDRRGANEKLFF.